This T cell receptor (beta chain) was captured in a study of T cells after posttransplantation cyclophosphamide. Findings and limits, study-wide: Donor-recipient repertoire similarity was low at 1-2 months, rising over year one.

Sequencing used immunoSEQ multiplex PCR; TCRdb keeps in-frame clones, though not all of them. The sample lists under 25,000 clones, none appearing once, the ten largest making up about 2%. Treatment was busulfan-fludarabine conditioning, a marrow graft, and cyclophosphamide on days +3 and +4. The CDR3 extends over 12 amino acids. Germline-derived CDR1 and CDR2 are MDHEN and SYDVKM. V was cut by 4 bases and J by 3 bases, with 6 bases left in between. This clone was seen ten or more times. Antigen specificity is unknown. The sequencing used PBMCs, collected after allogeneic stem cell transplant with posttransplant cyclophosphamide. This receptor was obtained from a male patient younger than 30 who received an allogeneic stem cell transplant from a related donor, was CMV-positive, and had no GVHD. Some T cells may have originated in the graft donor. The rearrangement uses TRBV28 and TRBJ1-2; TRBD1 is a possible D gene (5 bases). The CDR3 DNA reads as TGTGCCAGCAGTTGGGGGGACTATGGCTACACCTTC. Amino acids: CASSWGDYGYTF.